The rows below give T cell receptor beta chains drawn from one sample of a study of blood T cell repertoires in COVID-19. The assay was immunoSEQ multiplex PCR, and TCRdb's table has in-frame clones only and misses some. Here the sample spans around 400,000 clones, roughly nine tenths being singletons. What was sequenced was PBMCs or T cells enriched from blood (not recorded which). Source of these receptors: a woman in her thirties or forties who had been exposed to COVID-19. Both conserved end residues are part of each CDR3. Not all rows give a size; the values are once, few, many and, for expanded clones, a class.

>.|TRBV28|TRBJ2-1
CASSPFNEQFF
>.|TRBV5-1|TRBJ2-3
CASSSTSGRPDTQYF
>.|TRBV27|TRBJ2-7
CASSVNRDSLPYEQYF
>.|TRBV7-3|TRBJ1-6
CASSSTGGHNSPLHF
>.|TRBV6-5|TRBJ1-1
CASRATDTEAFF
>.|TRBV19|TRBJ1-1
CASSGQGTLNTEAFF
>.|TRBV21-1|TRBJ1-5
CASSPDTTYSNQPQHF
>once|TRBV2|TRBJ1-6
CASSAPKSSYNSPLHF
>.|TRBV7-2|TRBJ1-1
CASSQQVMNTEAFF
>.|TRBV6-5|TRBJ2-2
CASDLDRRNTGELFF
>.|TRBV18|TRBJ1-1
CASSPRGTTQAFF
>.|TRBV2|TRBJ1-1
CASKPSGGTGTEAFF
>.|TRBV10-2|TRBJ2-7
CASSDSLAGDTLYEQYF
>.|TRBV7-3|TRBJ2-1
CASSPTSGGADEQFF
>.|TRBV12-2|TRBJ2-2
CASRLGRTGGGYTGELFF
>.|TRBV7-2|TRBJ2-5
CASSSMGGETQYF
>.|TRBV18|TRBJ2-1
CASSPPGQGNNEQFF
>.|TRBV4-1|TRBJ2-3
CASSLGELGGDTQYF
>.|TRBV12-3/TRBV12-4|TRBJ1-2
CASGPGARGYTF
>.|TRBV19|TRBJ1-4
CASRNRGGSEKLFF
>few|TRBV2|TRBJ1-6
CASSDGGFGPLHF
>once|TRBV28|TRBJ1-5
CASTPGGPGQPQHF
>.|TRBV10-1|TRBJ1-6
CASSTTGQPNSPLHF
>.|TRBV28|TRBJ2-1
CASRDRVYNEQFF
>.|TRBV2|TRBJ1-3
CASSAGTPGNTIYF
>.|TRBV24-1|TRBJ1-2
CATSDSSGSYYGYTF
>.|TRBV27|TRBJ1-2
CASRKQGAGSGYTF
>.|TRBV19|TRBJ1-1
CASRQGLINTEAFF
>few|TRBV5-1|TRBJ2-3
CASSWTLAGGQDTQYF
>.|TRBV29-1|TRBJ2-7
CSVKRGVYEQYF
>.|TRBV6-6|TRBJ2-3
CASSYFAGGDTQYF
>once|TRBV29-1|TRBJ1-3
CSVGVGSSGNTIYF
>.|TRBV5-1|TRBJ2-5
CASSSGFGVETQYF
>.|TRBV29-1|TRBJ1-2
CSVEDSAHGYTF
>.|TRBV15|TRBJ2-7
CATSRGTASLKSSYEQYF
>.|TRBV27|TRBJ1-2
CASKVTRDNYGYTF
>once|TRBV24-1|TRBJ1-6
CATSDIYYNSPLHF
>.|TRBV6-5|TRBJ1-5
CASRPQGAVSQPQHF
>.|TRBV5-1|TRBJ2-7
CASSLEQAYEQYF
>.|TRBV7-9|TRBJ2-3
CASRPPDRGREGDTQYF